The next 31 T cell receptor beta chains were all read from a single sample in a study of T-cell reconstitution after alpha-beta-depleted transplantation in children. Unique molecular identifiers were used to barcode this TCRbeta library. TCRdb reprocessed the PCR reads via MiXCR and lists one record per CDR3 protein. The table records hundreds of thousands of distinct CDR3 sequences, approximately 8.9% of them present only once. Source: PBMCs, mostly from graft donor cells, taken 180 days after TCRalphabeta/CD19-depleted stem cell transplant. All receptors come from a male patient between 10 and 17 years old who had a stem cell transplant for acute lymphoblastic leukemia, so the T cells may come from the graft donor.

Details on this clonotype: This may arise from a read error, as a much more abundant clone is one base away. The chain uses TRBV3-1 and TRBJ1-2; tentative D call: TRBD1 (5 bases). The CDR3 extends over 16 amino acids. Germline lookup yields CDR1 LGHDT and CDR2 YNNKEL (reference sequence). CDR3 bases: TGTGCCAGCAGCCAAGGTGGTGCAGGGCTTGTATTTGGCCACACCTTC. Its protein product is CASSQGGAGLVFGHTF.

To note about this clonotype: This may be a read error: a much more frequent sequence differs by one nucleotide. The chain recombines TRBV3-1 with TRBJ2-1; 8 bases line up with TRBD1. CDR3 length equals 15 residues. Germline CDR1 and CDR2: LGHDT and YNNKEL (reference sequence). After removal of 4 bases from V and 13 bases from J, the junction contained 15 bases not matched to a gene. CDR3: CASSRNGRDRWHQFF. CDR3 DNA sequence: TGTGCCAGCAGCCGCAACGGACGGGACAGGTGGCATCAGTTCTTC.

As for this clonotype: The junction shows a germline mismatch at one end, possibly a read error. The chain joins TRBV5-1 to TRBJ2-7, with 10 bases aligning to TRBD2. CDR1 and CDR2 (germline): SGHRS, YFSETQ. The CDR3 is 15 amino acids. In DNA form, the CDR3 reads TGCGCCAGCGGCTTGGTACTAGCGGGGTCCTACGAGCAGTACTTC. The encoded protein is CASGLVLAGSYEQYF. Filled out from reference TRBV5-1 and TRBJ2-7, the complete variable domain reads KAGVTQTPRYLIKTRGQQVTLSCSPISGHRSVSWYQQTPGQGLQFLFEYFSETQRNKGNFPGRFSGRQFSNSRSEMNVSTLELGDSALYLCASGLVLAGSYEQYFGPGTRLTVT.

There are many counts of this clonotype. In DNA, the CDR3 is TGCAGTGCTGCCTGGATGGGGGAAAAACTGTTTTTT. Translated: CSAAWMGEKLFF. The chain is built from TRBV20-1 and TRBJ1-4; no clear D. V lost 5 bases and J lost 8, with 12 bases in between. This CDR3 contains 12 residues. Germline V gene data show CDR1 as DFQATT and CDR2 as SNEGSKA (reference sequence).

This clonotype appeared many times. The chain recombines TRBV28 with TRBJ2-2, with TRBD2 identical over 8 bases. CDR3 length: 18 amino acids. Trimming removed 5 bases from V and 1 base from J; junction bases left unmatched: 12. Germline lookup yields CDR1 MDHEN and CDR2 SYDVKM. CDR3 DNA sequence: TGTGCCAGCAGTCCTCGACTAGCGAGGACCGGGAACACCGGGGAGCTGTTTTTT. Protein sequence: CASSPRLARTGNTGELFF.

This clonotype occurred many times. This chain joins TRBV29-1 and TRBJ2-5; maybe TRBD2 (6 bases). The CDR3 sequence is 13 residues long. In germline, CDR1 is SQVTM, CDR2 ANQGSEA. The V end lost 6 bases, the J end lost 2 bases, and 13 bases lay between the germline ends. CDR3 coding DNA: TGCAGCGTCTGGGACTTGGAGCAAGAGACCCAGTACTTC. Its protein is CSVWDLEQETQYF.

This clonotype was detected ten times or more. V usage is TRBV10-2 and J usage is TRBJ2-5; D ambiguous. Trimming left V 0 bases short and J 6 bases short, with 8 bases between. This CDR3 contains 13 residues. The V gene's germline CDR1 is WSHSY and CDR2 SAAADI. The CDR3 protein is CASSESSAQTQYF. The CDR3 DNA is TGCGCCAGCAGTGAGTCTTCTGCCCAGACCCAGTACTTC.

This clonotype has a count of ten or more. This chain connects TRBV11-3 to TRBJ2-2, with D unclear. The CDR3 runs 12 residues. Trimming took 5 bases from V and 2 from J, leaving 3 bases between them. Germline loops: CDR1 SGHNT, CDR2 YENEEA. The CDR3: CASSHNTGELFF. CDR3 nucleotides: TGTGCCAGCAGCCATAACACCGGGGAGCTGTTTTTT.

This clonotype was observed at least ten times. The V gene is TRBV20-1, the J gene TRBJ2-5, with 8 bases that match TRBD2. Trimming took 1 base from V and 5 from J; bases not matched to a gene: 6. CDR1 and CDR2 (germline): DFQATT, SNEGSKA (reference sequence). The CDR3 has 14 residues. The CDR3 protein is CSARAGGGRETQYF. Written as DNA, the CDR3 is TGCAGTGCTAGAGCCGGCGGGGGGAGGGAGACCCAGTACTTC.

This clonotype was recorded many times. The V gene is TRBV6-2 or TRBV6-3, the J gene TRBJ2-5; the D is unclear. The V gene's germline CDR1 is MNHEY and CDR2 SVGEGT. V was cut by 6 bases and J by 2 bases, with 13 bases left in between. This CDR3 is 14 amino acids long. As DNA, the CDR3 is TGTGCCAGCAGAGGAAAGCCGAGGCAAGAGACCCAGTACTTC. Amino acids: CASRGKPRQETQYF.

This clonotype occurred many times. The genes are TRBV4-1 and TRBJ2-7, with 10 positions matching TRBD1. Germline V lookup: CDR1 MGHRA, CDR2 YSYEKL. The CDR3 spans 16 residues. J gave up 5 bases and V 0 bases, and 7 bases lay outside the gene matches. CDR3 DNA sequence: TGCGCCAGCAGCCAAGATCAGGGACAGGGGAAACACGAGCAGTACTTC. It codes for CASSQDQGQGKHEQYF.

Ten or more counts support this clonotype. The rearrangement links TRBV10-3 to TRBJ2-1; the D gene could be TRBD1 or TRBD2 (5 bases each). Trimming removed 11 bases from V and 7 bases from J, with 24 bases in between. This CDR3 is 15 amino acids long. CDR1 is ENHRY, CDR2 SYGVKD, per germline. The CDR3 here is CAASPGPLIGNEQFF. The CDR3 nucleotides read TGTGCCGCCTCCCCGGGACCCCTAATTGGTAATGAGCAGTTCTTC.

At least ten counts were recorded for this clonotype. V is TRBV7-2 and J is TRBJ1-5; no clear D gene. V shed 1 base and J shed 5 bases, with 12 bases lying between them. Germline assignment: CDR1 SGHTA and CDR2 FQGNSA. The CDR3 is made up of 15 amino acids. CDR3 sequence reads: CASSLEPGRDQPQHF. DNA of the CDR3: TGTGCCAGCAGCTTAGAACCGGGAAGGGATCAGCCCCAGCATTTT. The full variable domain, in which reference TRBV7-2 and TRBJ1-5 provide the parts outside the CDR3, is GAGVSQSPSNKVTEKGKDVELRCDPISGHTALYWYRQSLGQGLEFLIYFQGNSAPDKSGLPSDRFSAERTGGSVSTLTIQRTQQEDSAVYLCASSLEPGRDQPQHFGDGTRLSIL.

This clonotype has a count of ten or more. The chain has TRBV20-1 and TRBJ2-1; TRBD1 matches at 7 bases. Trimming cost V 0 bases and J 7 bases; bases outside gene matches: 9. Per germline, CDR1 DFQATT and CDR2 SNEGSKA (reference sequence). The CDR3 extends over 15 amino acids. The DNA for the CDR3 is TGCAGTGCTAGAGATGGGGCGACAGGGTATAATGAGCAGTTCTTC. The encoded protein is CSARDGATGYNEQFF.

This clonotype occurred many times. This chain uses TRBV7-8 with TRBJ2-3, with 7 positions matching TRBD2. V shed 8 bases, J shed 6 bases, and the junction held 8 bases outside the gene matches. CDR3 length: 13 residues. The V gene's germline CDR1 is SGHVS and CDR2 FQNEAQ. The CDR3 DNA reads as TGTGCCAGCTCATACGGGGGGAGGGATACGCAGTATTTT. Encoded protein: CASSYGGRDTQYF.

This clonotype was counted many times. The gene calls are TRBV6-2 or TRBV6-3 and TRBJ2-3; no firm D call. The CDR3 sequence is 16 residues long. Trimming shortened V by 2 bases and J by 5 bases, and 17 bases separated the two germline ends. Per the germline V gene, CDR1 is MNHEY and CDR2 is SVGEGT. The CDR3 loop reads CASSYRTAPWGDTQYF. The DNA of the CDR3 is TGTGCCAGCAGTTACCGGACCGCTCCCTGGGGAGATACGCAGTATTTT.

This clonotype was seen many times. The chain combines TRBV4-1 with TRBJ2-7, with 10 bases matching TRBD1. Germline loops: CDR1 MGHRA, CDR2 YSYEKL. Trimming took 4 bases from V and 3 from J; bases not matched to a gene: 3. This CDR3 comprises 14 residues. For the CDR3, the DNA is TGCGCCAGCAGCCGCGGGGACAGGGGCTACGAGCAGTACTTC. Protein: CASSRGDRGYEQYF.

This clonotype was recorded at least ten times. This chain links TRBV12-3 or TRBV12-4 with TRBJ2-1, with 14 bases that match TRBD2. V shed 0 bases and J 5 bases; nucleotides not matched to a gene: 0. The CDR3 contains 16 residues. CDR3 DNA sequence: TGTGCCAGCAGTTTAGCGGGACTAGCGGGAGACAATGAGCAGTTCTTC. Translation: CASSLAGLAGDNEQFF.

This clonotype was seen many times. The rearrangement uses TRBV7-6 and TRBJ1-3; weak D call: TRBD1 (5 bases). Trimming cost V 0 bases and J 0 bases, with 12 bases left between them. CDR3 length equals 17 residues. Germline CDR1 reads SGHVS; CDR2 reads FNYEAQ. CDR3 in amino acids: CASSLAGRGGSGNTIYF. The CDR3 coding sequence is TGTGCCAGCAGCTTAGCGGGAAGGGGAGGCTCTGGAAACACCATATATTTT.

In its sample, this clonotype was seen once. It may be a read error: a sequence one base away is much more abundant. The CDR3 loop reads CASRGTSGSDEQLF. CDR3 DNA: TGTGCCAGCAGGGGGACTAGCGGGAGCGATGAGCAGCTCTTC. The chain employs TRBV2 and TRBJ2-1; 14 bases agree with TRBD2. CDR1 is SNHLY, CDR2 FYNNEI, per germline. The CDR3 covers 14 residues. Filled out from reference TRBV2 and TRBJ2-1, the complete variable domain reads EPEVTQTPSHQVTQMGQEVILRCVPISNHLYFYWYRQILGQKVEFLVSFYNNEISEKSEIFDDQFSVERPDGSNFTLKIRSTKLEDSAMYFCASRGTSGSDEQLFGPGTRLTVL.

This clonotype has just a few counts. This chain uses TRBV20-1 with TRBJ2-5, with D possibly being TRBD1 or TRBD2 (5 bases each). Germline V CDR1 and CDR2: DFQATT, SNEGSKA (reference sequence). The CDR3 spans 12 residues. V lost 6 bases and J lost 1, with 9 bases in between. The CDR3 region is CSAPRGQETQYF. CDR3 sequence (DNA): TGCAGTGCGCCGAGGGGCCAAGAGACCCAGTACTTC.

This clonotype came up many times. The V gene is TRBV7-6, the J gene TRBJ2-7, with TRBD1 as a possible D gene (6 bases). The CDR3 extends over 13 amino acids. Germline CDR1 reads SGHVS; CDR2 reads FNYEAQ. With 4 bases removed from V and 3 bases from J, the gap between germline ends came to 10 bases. The CDR3 DNA is TGTGCCAGCAGCTATGACAGGAGCTACGAGCAGTACTTC. It encodes CASSYDRSYEQYF.

This clonotype occurred many times. The gene calls are TRBV5-1 and TRBJ1-1; D call uncertain. This CDR3 spans 15 amino acids. Per germline, CDR1 SGHRS and CDR2 YFSETQ. The germline V and J ends were trimmed by 2 bases and 2 bases, with 13 bases remaining between them. The CDR3 protein is CASSFAAFGNTEAFF. The CDR3 region has the DNA TGCGCCAGCAGCTTCGCCGCCTTTGGAAACACTGAAGCTTTCTTT.

In its sample, this clonotype was seen many times. This chain joins TRBV27 and TRBJ2-2; 9 bases match TRBD1. The junction had 10 bases not matched to a gene; V was cut back by 8 bases and J by 6 bases. This CDR3 is built from 15 residues. Germline CDR1 MNHEY, CDR2 SMNVEV (reference sequence). The CDR3 DNA sequence: TGTGCCAGCCGTCCCGGGACAGGGAAACCCGGGGAGCTGTTTTTT. This codes for CASRPGTGKPGELFF.

This clonotype appeared many times. J is TRBJ1-2 and V is TRBV7-2; D not resolved. Trimming cost V 1 base and J 5 bases, with 11 bases left between them. Germline V gene lookup returns CDR1 SGHTA and CDR2 FQGNSA. The CDR3 runs 14 residues. The CDR3 DNA reads as TGTGCCAGCAGCTTAGGTCCATCTACGTATGGCTACACCTTC. As protein: CASSLGPSTYGYTF.

A few counts support this clonotype. J is TRBJ2-3 and V is TRBV19; 7 bases map to TRBD2. V lost 7 bases to trimming and J lost 8 bases; unmatched junction nucleotides: 21. Germline CDR1 reads LNHDA; CDR2 reads SQIVND (reference sequence). This CDR3 contains 17 residues. The CDR3 protein is CASKGTRVGGPHGTQYF. The DNA for the CDR3 is TGTGCCAGTAAGGGCACCCGAGTGGGAGGGCCGCACGGTACGCAGTATTTT.

This clonotype was counted ten times or more. The chain recombines TRBV4-1 with TRBJ2-3; 9 bases align to TRBD2. With 2 bases clipped from V and 2 bases from J, the junction kept 8 bases outside the gene matches. Germline-derived CDR1 and CDR2 are MGHRA and YSYEKL. The CDR3 covers 17 residues. CDR3 nucleotide sequence: TGCGCCAGCAGCCAAAAAAGCGGGAGGCCCCTCACAGATACGCAGTATTTT. It codes for CASSQKSGRPLTDTQYF.

At least ten counts were recorded for this clonotype. The gene calls are TRBV7-2 and TRBJ2-1; 10 positions agree with TRBD1. This CDR3 has 15 amino acids. After removal of 2 bases from V and 4 bases from J, the junction contained 2 bases not matched to a gene. The germline CDR1 and CDR2 sequences are SGHTA and FQGNSA. The CDR3 is CASSLRQGAYNEQFF. The CDR3 bases are TGTGCCAGCAGCTTAAGACAGGGGGCTTACAATGAGCAGTTCTTC.

This clonotype was picked up many times. The chain has TRBV9 and TRBJ1-1; D not certain. V was pared by 4 bases and J by 1 base, with 11 bases between. This CDR3 has 14 residues. Per the germline V gene, CDR1 is SGDLS and CDR2 is YYNGEE. This chain's CDR3 is CASSPANRNTEAFF. The CDR3 bases are TGTGCCAGCAGCCCCGCCAACCGGAACACTGAAGCTTTCTTT.

This clonotype was observed at least ten times. The chain has TRBV7-8 and TRBJ2-1; D call uncertain. The CDR3 has 17 amino acids. Trimming removed 5 bases at V and 0 bases at J, with 17 bases between. Germline V gives CDR1 SGHVS, CDR2 FQNEAQ. CDR3 sequence (DNA): TGTGCCAGCAGCGCTAACCCCCGTCTTAGCTCCTACAATGAGCAGTTCTTC. Protein sequence: CASSANPRLSSYNEQFF.

This clonotype showed up many times. This chain joins TRBV7-9 and TRBJ2-1; TRBD1 matches at 8 bases. V lost 2 bases to trimming and J lost 0 bases; unmatched junction nucleotides: 3. Germline V gene data show CDR1 as SEHNR and CDR2 as FQNEAQ (reference sequence). CDR3 size: 16 residues. The CDR3 region has the DNA TGTGCCAGCAGCTTAAAGACAGGGGCCTCCTACAATGAGCAGTTCTTC. Amino acid sequence: CASSLKTGASYNEQFF.